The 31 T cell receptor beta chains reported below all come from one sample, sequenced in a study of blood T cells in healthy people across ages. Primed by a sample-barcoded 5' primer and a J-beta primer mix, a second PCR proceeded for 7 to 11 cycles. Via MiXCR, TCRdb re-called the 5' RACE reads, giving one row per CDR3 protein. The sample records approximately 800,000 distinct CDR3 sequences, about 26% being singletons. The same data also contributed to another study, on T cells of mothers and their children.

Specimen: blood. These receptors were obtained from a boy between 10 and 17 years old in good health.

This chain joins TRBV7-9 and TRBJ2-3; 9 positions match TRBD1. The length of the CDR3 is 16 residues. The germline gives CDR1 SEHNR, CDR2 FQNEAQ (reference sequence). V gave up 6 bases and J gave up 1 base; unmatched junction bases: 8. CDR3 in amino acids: CASSWRRQGGTDTQYF. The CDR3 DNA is TGTGCCAGCAGTTGGCGCCGACAGGGGGGCACAGATACGCAGTATTTT.

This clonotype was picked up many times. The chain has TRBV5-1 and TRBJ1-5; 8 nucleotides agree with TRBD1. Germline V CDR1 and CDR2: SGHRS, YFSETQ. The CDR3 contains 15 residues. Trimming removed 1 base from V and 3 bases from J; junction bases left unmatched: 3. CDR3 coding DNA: TGCGCCAGCAGCTTGCAGGGGGCGAACAATCAGCCCCAGCATTTT. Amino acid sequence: CASSLQGANNQPQHF.

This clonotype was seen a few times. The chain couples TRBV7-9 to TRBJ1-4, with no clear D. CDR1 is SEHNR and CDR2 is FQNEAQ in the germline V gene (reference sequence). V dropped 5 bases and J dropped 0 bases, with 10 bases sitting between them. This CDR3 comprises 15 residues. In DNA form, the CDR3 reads TGTGCCAGCAGCCCCCTTTGGGCAACTAATGAAAAACTGTTTTTT. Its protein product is CASSPLWATNEKLFF.

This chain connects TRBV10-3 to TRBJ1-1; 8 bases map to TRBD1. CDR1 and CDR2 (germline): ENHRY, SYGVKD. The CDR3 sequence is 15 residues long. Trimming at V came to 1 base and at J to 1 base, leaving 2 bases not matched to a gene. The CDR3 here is CAISELQGANTEAFF. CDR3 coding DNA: TGTGCCATCAGTGAGTTGCAGGGGGCGAACACTGAAGCTTTCTTT.

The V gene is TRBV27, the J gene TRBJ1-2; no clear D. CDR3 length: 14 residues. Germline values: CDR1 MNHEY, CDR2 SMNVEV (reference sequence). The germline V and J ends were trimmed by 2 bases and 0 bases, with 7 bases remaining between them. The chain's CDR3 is CASSLNGANYGYTF. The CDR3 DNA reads TGTGCCAGCAGTTTAAATGGAGCTAACTATGGCTACACCTTC.

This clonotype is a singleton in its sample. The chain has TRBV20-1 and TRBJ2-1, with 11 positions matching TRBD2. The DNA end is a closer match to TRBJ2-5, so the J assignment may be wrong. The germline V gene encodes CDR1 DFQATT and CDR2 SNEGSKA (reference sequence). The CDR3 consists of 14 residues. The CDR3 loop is CSAQTSGAQETQYF. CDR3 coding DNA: TGCAGTGCCCAGACTAGCGGGGCCCAAGAGACCCAGTACTTC.

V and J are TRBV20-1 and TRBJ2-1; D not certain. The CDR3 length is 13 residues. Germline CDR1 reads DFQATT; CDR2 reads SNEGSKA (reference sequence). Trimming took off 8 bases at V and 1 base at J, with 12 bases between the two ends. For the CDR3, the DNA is TGCAGTTCTACCTCTGAGTCCTACAATGAGCAGTTCTTC. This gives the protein CSSTSESYNEQFF.

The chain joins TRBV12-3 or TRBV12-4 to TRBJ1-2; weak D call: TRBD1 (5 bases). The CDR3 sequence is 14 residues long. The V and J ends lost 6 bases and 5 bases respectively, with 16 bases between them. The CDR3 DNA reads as TGTGCCAGCAGCCACCCGGGGCTTCAGTATGGCTACACCTTC. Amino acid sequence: CASSHPGLQYGYTF.

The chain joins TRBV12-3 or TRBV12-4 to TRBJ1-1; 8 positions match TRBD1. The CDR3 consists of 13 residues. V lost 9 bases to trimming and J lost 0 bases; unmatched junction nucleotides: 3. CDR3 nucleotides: TGTGCCAGTCAGGGGGCTATGAACACTGAAGCTTTCTTT. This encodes CASQGAMNTEAFF.

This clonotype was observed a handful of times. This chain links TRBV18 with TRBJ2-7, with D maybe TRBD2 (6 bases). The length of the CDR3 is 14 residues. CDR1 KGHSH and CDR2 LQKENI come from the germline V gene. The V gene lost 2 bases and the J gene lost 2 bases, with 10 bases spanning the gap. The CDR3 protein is CASSPGGSTYEQYF. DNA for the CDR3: TGTGCCAGCTCACCAGGGGGGTCGACCTACGAGCAGTACTTC.

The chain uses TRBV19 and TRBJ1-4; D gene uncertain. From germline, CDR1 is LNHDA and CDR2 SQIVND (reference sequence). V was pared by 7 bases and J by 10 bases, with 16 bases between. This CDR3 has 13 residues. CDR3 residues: CASTAVPLGKLFF. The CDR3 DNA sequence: TGTGCCAGTACGGCAGTGCCCTTGGGAAAACTGTTTTTT.

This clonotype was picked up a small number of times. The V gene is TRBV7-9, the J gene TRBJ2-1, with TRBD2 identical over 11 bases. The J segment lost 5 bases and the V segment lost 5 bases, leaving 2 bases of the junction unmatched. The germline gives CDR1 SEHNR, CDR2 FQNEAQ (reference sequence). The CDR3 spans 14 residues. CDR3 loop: CASSTSGGHNEQFF. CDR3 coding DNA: TGTGCCAGCAGCACTAGCGGGGGTCACAATGAGCAGTTCTTC.

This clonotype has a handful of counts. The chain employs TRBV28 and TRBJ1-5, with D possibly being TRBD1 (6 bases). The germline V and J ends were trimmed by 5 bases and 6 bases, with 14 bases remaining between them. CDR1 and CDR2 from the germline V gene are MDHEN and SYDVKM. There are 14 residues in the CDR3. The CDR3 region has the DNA TGTGCCAGCAGTCAAGGGGGGTCCGTTCAGCCCCAGCATTTT. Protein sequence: CASSQGGSVQPQHF.

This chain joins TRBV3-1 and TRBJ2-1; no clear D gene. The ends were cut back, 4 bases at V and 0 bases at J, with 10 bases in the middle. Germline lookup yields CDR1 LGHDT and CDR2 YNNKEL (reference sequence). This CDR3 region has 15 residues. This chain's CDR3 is CASSPTRSSYNEQFF. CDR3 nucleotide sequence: TGTGCCAGCAGCCCTACACGGAGCTCCTACAATGAGCAGTTCTTC.

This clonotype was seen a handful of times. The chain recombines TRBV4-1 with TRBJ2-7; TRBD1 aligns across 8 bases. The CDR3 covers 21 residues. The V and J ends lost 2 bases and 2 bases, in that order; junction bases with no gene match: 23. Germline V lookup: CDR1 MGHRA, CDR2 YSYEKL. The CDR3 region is CASSQRLLLDRADGATYEQYF. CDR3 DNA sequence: TGCGCCAGCAGCCAACGCCTCCTTTTGGACAGGGCTGATGGGGCAACCTACGAGCAGTACTTC.

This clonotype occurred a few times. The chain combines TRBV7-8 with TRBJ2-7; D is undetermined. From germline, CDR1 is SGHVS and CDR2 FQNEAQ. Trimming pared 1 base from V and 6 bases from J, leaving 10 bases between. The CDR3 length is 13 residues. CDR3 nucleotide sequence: TGTGCCAGCAGCTTAGGACCCGTGGGCGAGCAGTACTTC. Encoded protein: CASSLGPVGEQYF.

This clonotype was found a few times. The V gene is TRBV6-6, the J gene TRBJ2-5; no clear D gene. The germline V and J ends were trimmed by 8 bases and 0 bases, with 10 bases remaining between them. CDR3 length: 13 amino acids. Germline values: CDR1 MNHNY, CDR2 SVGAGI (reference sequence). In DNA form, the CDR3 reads TGTGCCAGCCGTAGCCAGTACCAAGAGACCCAGTACTTC. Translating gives CASRSQYQETQYF.

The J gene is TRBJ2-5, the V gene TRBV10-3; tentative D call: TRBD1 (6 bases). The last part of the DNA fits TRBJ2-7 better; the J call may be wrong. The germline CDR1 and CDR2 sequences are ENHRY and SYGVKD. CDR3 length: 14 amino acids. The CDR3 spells CAISVGGEGDEQYF. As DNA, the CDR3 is TGTGCCATCAGTGTTGGGGGCGAGGGCGACGAGCAGTACTTC.

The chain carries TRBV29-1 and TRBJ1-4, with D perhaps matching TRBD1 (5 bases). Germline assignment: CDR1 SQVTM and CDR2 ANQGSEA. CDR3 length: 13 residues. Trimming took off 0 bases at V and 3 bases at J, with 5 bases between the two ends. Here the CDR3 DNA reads TGCAGCGTTGAAGAGGGGGCTAATGAAAAACTGTTTTTT. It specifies CSVEEGANEKLFF.

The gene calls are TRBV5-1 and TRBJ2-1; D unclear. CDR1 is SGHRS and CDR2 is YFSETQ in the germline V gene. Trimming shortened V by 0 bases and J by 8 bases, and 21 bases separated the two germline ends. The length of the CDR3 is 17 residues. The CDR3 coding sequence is TGCGCCAGCAGCTTGGCAGGTGGGGTATCGGCGGAAGATGAGCAGTTCTTC. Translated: CASSLAGGVSAEDEQFF.

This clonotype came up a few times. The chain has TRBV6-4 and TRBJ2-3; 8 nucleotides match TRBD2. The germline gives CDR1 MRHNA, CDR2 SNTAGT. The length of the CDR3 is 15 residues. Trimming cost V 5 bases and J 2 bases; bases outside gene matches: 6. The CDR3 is CASSPGGGSTDTQYF. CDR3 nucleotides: TGTGCCAGCAGTCCGGGCGGGGGGTCCACAGATACGCAGTATTTT.

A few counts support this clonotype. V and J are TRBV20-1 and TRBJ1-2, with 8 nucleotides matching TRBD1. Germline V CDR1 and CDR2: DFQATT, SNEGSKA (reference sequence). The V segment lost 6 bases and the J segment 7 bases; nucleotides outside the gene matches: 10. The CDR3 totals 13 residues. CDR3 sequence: CSAAPPGGFGYTF. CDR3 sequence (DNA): TGCAGTGCAGCACCCCCAGGGGGCTTTGGCTACACCTTC.

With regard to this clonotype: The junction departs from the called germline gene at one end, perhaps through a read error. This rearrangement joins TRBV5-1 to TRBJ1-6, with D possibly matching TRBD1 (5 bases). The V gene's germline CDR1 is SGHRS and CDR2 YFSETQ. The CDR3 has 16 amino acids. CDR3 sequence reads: CASSLGQDKNNSPLHF. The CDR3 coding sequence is TGCGCCAGCAGTTTGGGGCAGGACAAGAATAATTCACCCCTCCACTTT.

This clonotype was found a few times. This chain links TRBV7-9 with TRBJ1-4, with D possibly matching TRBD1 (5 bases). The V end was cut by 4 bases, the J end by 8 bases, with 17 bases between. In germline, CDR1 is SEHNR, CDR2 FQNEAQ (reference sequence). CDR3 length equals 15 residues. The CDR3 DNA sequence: TGTGCCAGCAGCTCCGGGGGGGTACTCACAGAAAAACTGTTTTTT. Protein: CASSSGGVLTEKLFF.

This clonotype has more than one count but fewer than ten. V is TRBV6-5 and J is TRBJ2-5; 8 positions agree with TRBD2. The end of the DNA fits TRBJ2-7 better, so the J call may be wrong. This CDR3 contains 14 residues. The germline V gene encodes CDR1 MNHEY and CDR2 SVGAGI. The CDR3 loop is CASGVSGAPYEQYF. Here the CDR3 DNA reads TGTGCCAGCGGGGTTAGCGGGGCACCCTACGAGCAGTACTTC.

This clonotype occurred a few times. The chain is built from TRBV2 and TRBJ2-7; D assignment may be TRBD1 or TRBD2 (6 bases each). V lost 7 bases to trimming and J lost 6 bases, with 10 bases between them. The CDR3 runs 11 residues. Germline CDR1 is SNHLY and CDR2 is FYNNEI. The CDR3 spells CASKGGPEQYF. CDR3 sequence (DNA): TGTGCCAGCAAAGGGGGGCCCGAGCAGTACTTC.

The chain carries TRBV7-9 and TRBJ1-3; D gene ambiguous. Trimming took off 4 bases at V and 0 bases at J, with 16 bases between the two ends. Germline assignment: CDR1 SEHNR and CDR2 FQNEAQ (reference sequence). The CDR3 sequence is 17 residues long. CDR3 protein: CASSSLGLRSSGNTIYF. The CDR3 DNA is TGTGCCAGCAGCTCCCTCGGCCTAAGGAGCTCTGGAAACACCATATATTTT. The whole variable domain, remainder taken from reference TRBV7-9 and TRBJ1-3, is DTGVSQNPRHKITKRGQNVTFRCDPISEHNRLYWYRQTLGQGPEFLTYFQNEAQLEKSRLLSDRFSAERPKGSFSTLEIQRTEQGDSAMYLCASSSLGLRSSGNTIYFGEGSWLTVV.

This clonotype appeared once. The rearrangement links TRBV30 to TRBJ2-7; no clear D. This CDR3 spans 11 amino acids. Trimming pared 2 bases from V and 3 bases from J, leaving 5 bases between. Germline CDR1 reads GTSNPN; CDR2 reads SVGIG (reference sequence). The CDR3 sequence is CAWSLNYEQYF. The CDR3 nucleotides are TGTGCCTGGAGTTTAAACTACGAGCAGTACTTC.

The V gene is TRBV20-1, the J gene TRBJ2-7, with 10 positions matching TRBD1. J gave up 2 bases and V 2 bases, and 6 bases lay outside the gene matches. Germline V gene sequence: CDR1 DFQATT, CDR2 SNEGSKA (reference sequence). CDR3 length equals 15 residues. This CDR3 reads CSARSGQGGTYEQYF. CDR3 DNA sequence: TGCAGTGCTAGATCCGGACAGGGGGGCACCTACGAGCAGTACTTC.

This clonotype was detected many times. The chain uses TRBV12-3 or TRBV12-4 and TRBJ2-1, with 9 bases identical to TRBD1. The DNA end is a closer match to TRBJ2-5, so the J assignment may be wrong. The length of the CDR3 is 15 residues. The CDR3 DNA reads TGTGCCAGCAGCCCCGGGACAGGGAGCGCAGGGACCCAGTACTTC. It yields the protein CASSPGTGSAGTQYF.

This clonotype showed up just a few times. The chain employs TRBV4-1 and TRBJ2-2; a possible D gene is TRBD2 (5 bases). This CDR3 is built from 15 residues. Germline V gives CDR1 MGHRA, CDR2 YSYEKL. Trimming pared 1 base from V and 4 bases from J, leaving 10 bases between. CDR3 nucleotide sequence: TGCGCCAGCAGCCAAGTACCGAGGGTCACCGGGGAGCTGTTTTTT. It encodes CASSQVPRVTGELFF.